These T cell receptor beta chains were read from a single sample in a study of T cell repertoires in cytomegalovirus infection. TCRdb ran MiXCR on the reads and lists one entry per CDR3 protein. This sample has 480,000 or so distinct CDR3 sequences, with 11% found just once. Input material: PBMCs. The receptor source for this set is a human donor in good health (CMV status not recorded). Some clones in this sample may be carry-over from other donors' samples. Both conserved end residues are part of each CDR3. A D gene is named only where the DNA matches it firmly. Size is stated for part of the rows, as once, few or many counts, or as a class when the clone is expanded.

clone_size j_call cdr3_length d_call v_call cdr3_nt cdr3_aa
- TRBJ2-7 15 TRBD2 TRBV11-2 TGTGCCAGCAGCTTAGGTCAGCGGGGCTTCTACGAGCAGTACTTC CASSLGQRGFYEQYF
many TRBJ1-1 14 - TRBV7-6 TGTGCCAGCAGCCCATCGGAGCATGGTACTGAAGCTTTCTTT CASSPSEHGTEAFF
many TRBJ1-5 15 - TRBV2 TGTGCCAGCAGTGAAAGGGCCAGGCGGTCTTCGCCCCAGCATTTT CASSERARRSSPQHF
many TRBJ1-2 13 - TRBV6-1 TGTGCCAGCAGACCCACAGGGAGCTATGGCTACACCTTC CASRPTGSYGYTF
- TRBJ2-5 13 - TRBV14 TGTGCCAGCAGCCAAGATCAGTTAGAGACCCAGTACTTC CASSQDQLETQYF
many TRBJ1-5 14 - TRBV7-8 TGTGCCAGCAGCTTAGGAATTTTTGATCAGCCCCAGCATTTT CASSLGIFDQPQHF
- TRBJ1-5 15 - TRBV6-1 TGTGCCAGCAGTGAACCCTGGGCAGAAGGTCAGCCCCAGCATTTT CASSEPWAEGQPQHF
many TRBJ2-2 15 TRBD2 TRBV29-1 TGCAGCGCCACGACTAGCGGGAGGGCCGCCGGGGAGCTGTTTTTT CSATTSGRAAGELFF
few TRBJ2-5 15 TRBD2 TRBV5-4 TGTGCCAGCAGCGGTAGCGGGAGGGTGCAAGAGACCCAGTACTTC CASSGSGRVQETQYF
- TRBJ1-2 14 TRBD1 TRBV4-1 TGCGCCAGCAGCCATCTGACAGGGGACTATGGCTACACCTTC CASSHLTGDYGYTF
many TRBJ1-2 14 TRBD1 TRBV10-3 TGTGCCATCACCTTGGACAGGGGGTCCTATGGCTACACCTTC CAITLDRGSYGYTF
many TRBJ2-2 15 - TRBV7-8 TGTGCCAGCAGCTTGGCCCCTAGCGACACCGGGGAGCTGTTTTTT CASSLAPSDTGELFF
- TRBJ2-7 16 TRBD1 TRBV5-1 TGCGCCAGCAGCTTGGAGTCGAGCAGGGGGCCCTACGAGCAGTACTTC CASSLESSRGPYEQYF
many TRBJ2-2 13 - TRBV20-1 TGCAGTGCTACACCCGCGAACACCGGGGAGCTGTTTTTT CSATPANTGELFF
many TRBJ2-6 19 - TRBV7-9 TGTGCCAGCAGCTTCCCGGAGGGACACTACACCTCTGGGGCCAACGTCCTGACTTTC CASSFPEGHYTSGANVLTF
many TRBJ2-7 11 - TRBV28 TGTGCCAGCAGTTCTCCGGCCGAGCAGTACTTC CASSSPAEQYF